These 7 T cell receptor beta chains were all obtained from the same sample, sequenced in a study of T cells in Graves' hyperthyroidism and ophthalmopathy (dated by TCRdb to the late 2010s). Libraries were made using multiplex PCR. TCRdb shows the sequencer as Illumina HiSeq 2000. The TCR beta CDR3 regions were amplified from the RNA transcripts. The first round of RT-PCR for the TCR CDR3 was performed with the HTBI primer set and the Qiagen OneStep RT-PCR kit. TCRdb passed the public sequencing reads through fastp at Q25 and MiXCR, retaining productive beta sequences. Rows with a matching CDR3 protein are joined into one entry that keeps the most common DNA and genes. The sample profile shows under 700,000 distinct CDR3 sequences; approximately 15% of them were found once. The biggest ten clones account for more than 15% of the sample. The source material was blood. Every receptor here comes from a woman between 18 and 29 years old with Graves' hyperthyroidism.

There are many counts of this clonotype. V is TRBV30 and J is TRBJ1-1; no clear D. The germline gives CDR1 GTSNPN, CDR2 SVGIG (reference sequence). The CDR3 runs 13 residues. V was trimmed by 0 bases and J by 1 base, leaving 6 bases between them. This CDR3 is CAWSVGRNTEAFF. For the CDR3, the DNA is TGTGCCTGGAGTGTAGGTCGGAACACTGAAGCTTTCTTT.

There are many counts of this clonotype. The chain employs TRBV5-1 and TRBJ2-3; no clear D gene. The V end lost 4 bases, the J end lost 0 bases, and 9 bases lay between the germline ends. Germline-derived CDR1 and CDR2 are SGHRS and YFSETQ. The CDR3 is 14 amino acids. DNA for the CDR3: TGCGCCAGCAGCAACGGTCTTAGCACAGATACGCAGTATTTT. Translated, it gives CASSNGLSTDTQYF.

This clonotype came up many times. The chain couples TRBV28 to TRBJ1-5; the match to TRBD1 covers 7 bases. The CDR3 sequence is 16 residues long. Trimming at V came to 8 bases and at J to 5 bases, leaving 15 bases not matched to a gene. Germline V gives CDR1 MDHEN, CDR2 SYDVKM. The CDR3 DNA reads as TGTGCCAGCCATACCCTTTCGACAGGGAGGTATCAGCCCCAGCATTTT. Encoded protein: CASHTLSTGRYQPQHF.

Ten or more counts support this clonotype. The chain joins TRBV7-2 to TRBJ1-1; the D is unclear. V was shortened by 1 base and J by 11 bases, with 5 bases between the two germline ends. The CDR3 covers 10 residues. Germline CDR1 reads SGHTA; CDR2 reads FQGNSA. The CDR3 loop reads CASSLDGAFF. The CDR3 bases are TGTGCCAGCAGCTTAGACGGGGCTTTCTTT.

This clonotype showed up many times. The chain recombines TRBV7-2 with TRBJ2-5, with 7 bases lining up with TRBD1. Germline-derived CDR1 and CDR2 are SGHTA and FQGNSA. Unmatched junction bases numbered 4, after V lost 1 base and J lost 5 bases. This CDR3 comprises 14 residues. CDR3 nucleotide sequence: TGTGCCAGCAGCTTAGAACGCAGGGGGGAGACCCAGTACTTC. Residues: CASSLERRGETQYF.

This clonotype came up many times. The gene calls are TRBV7-2 and TRBJ2-7; D is possibly TRBD1 (6 bases). The CDR3 is made up of 13 amino acids. CDR1 SGHTA and CDR2 FQGNSA come from the germline V gene. The V and J ends lost 3 bases and 2 bases respectively, with 8 bases between them. The CDR3 loop is CASSLDRTYEQYF. In nucleotides, the CDR3 is TGTGCCAGCAGCTTGGACAGAACCTACGAGCAGTACTTC.

This chain uses TRBV6-4 with TRBJ2-3; 10 bases match TRBD1. The germline V gene encodes CDR1 MRHNA and CDR2 SNTAGT. With 5 bases clipped from V and 4 bases from J, the junction kept 3 bases outside the gene matches. CDR3 length equals 14 residues. CDR3 amino acids: CASSPGTGADTQYF. The CDR3 DNA follows: TGTGCCAGCAGTCCCGGGACAGGGGCAGATACGCAGTATTTT.